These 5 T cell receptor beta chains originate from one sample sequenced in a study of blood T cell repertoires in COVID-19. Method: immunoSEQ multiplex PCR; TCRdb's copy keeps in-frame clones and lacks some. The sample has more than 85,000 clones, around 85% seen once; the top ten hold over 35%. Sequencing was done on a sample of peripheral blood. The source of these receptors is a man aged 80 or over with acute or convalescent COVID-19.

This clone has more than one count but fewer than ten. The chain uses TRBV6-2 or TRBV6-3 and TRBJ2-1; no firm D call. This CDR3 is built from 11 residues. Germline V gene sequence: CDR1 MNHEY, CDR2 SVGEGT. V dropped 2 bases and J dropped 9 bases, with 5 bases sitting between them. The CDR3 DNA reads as TGTGCCAGCAGTTACGGAGTTGAGCAGTTCTTC. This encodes CASSYGVEQFF.

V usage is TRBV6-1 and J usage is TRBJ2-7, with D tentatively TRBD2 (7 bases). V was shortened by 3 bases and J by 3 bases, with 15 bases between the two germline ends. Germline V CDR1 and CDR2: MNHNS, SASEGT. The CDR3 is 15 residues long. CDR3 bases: TGTGCCAGCAGTGATAGGGGGGGTACGGACTACGAGCAGTACTTC. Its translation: CASSDRGGTDYEQYF.

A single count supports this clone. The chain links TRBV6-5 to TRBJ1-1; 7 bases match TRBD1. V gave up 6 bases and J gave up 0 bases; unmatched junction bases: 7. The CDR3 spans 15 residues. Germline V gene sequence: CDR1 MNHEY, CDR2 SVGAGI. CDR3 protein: CASSPGRGLNTEAFF. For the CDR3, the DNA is TGTGCCAGCAGCCCGGGCAGGGGGTTGAACACTGAAGCTTTCTTT.

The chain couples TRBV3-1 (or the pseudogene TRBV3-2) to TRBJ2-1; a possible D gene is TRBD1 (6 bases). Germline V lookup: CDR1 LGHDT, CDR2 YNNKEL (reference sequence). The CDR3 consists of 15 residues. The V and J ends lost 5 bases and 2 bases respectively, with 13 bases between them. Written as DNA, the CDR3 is TGTGCCAGCAGCTTAGGGCGGACAGCCTACAATGAGCAGTTCTTC. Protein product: CASSLGRTAYNEQFF.

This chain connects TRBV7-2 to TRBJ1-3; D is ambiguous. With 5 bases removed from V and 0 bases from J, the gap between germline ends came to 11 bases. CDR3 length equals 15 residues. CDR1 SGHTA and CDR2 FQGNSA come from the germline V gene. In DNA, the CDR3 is TGTGCCAGCAGCCTTCCCACAGCCTCTGGAAACACCATATATTTT. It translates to CASSLPTASGNTIYF.